These T cell receptor beta chains were read from a single sample in a study of T cell changes during pregnancy in multiple sclerosis. Repertoires were generated with immunoSEQ multiplex PCR, while TCRdb's copy carries only in-frame clones and drops some. The table shows roughly 80,000 clones, with approximately 90% occurring only once. The sample here was peripheral blood, taken before pregnancy. These receptors all stem from a female donor with multiple sclerosis, enrolled in a pregnancy study. Each CDR3 is given with its conserved first and last residue. D genes are given only for firm matches. The size of a clone is reported for some rows only, either as once, few or many, or as a class for expanded clones.

J,D,V,size,CDR3,DNA
TRBJ2-7,-,TRBV4-1,-,CASSQVRDNTYEQYF,TGCGCCAGCAGCCAAGTTCGGGATAACACCTACGAGCAGTACTTC
TRBJ2-7,TRBD1,TRBV5-4,-,CASSETGRDEQYF,TGTGCCAGCAGCGAGACAGGGCGGGACGAGCAGTACTTC
TRBJ1-1,TRBD1,TRBV5-6,-,CASSTGDRENTEAFF,TGTGCCAGCAGCACAGGGGACCGAGAGAACACTGAAGCTTTCTTT
TRBJ2-3,TRBD2,TRBV10-3,once,CAISESASGGRGDTQYF,TGTGCCATCAGTGAGTCAGCAAGCGGGGGCCGGGGAGATACGCAGTATTTT
TRBJ1-5,-,TRBV6-6,-,CASSSRDRFLQHF,TGTGCCAGCAGTTCCAGAGACAGGTTTCTCCAGCATTTT
TRBJ2-1,-,TRBV29-1,-,CSVHRLSSYNEQFF,TGCAGCGTGCACCGCTTGAGCTCCTACAATGAGCAGTTCTTC
TRBJ2-7,TRBD1,TRBV5-4,-,CASSLVGQGNEQYF,TGTGCCAGCAGCTTGGTGGGACAGGGCAACGAGCAGTACTTC
TRBJ2-5,TRBD2,TRBV7-6,-,CASSLVAGGSSQETQYF,TGTGCCAGCAGCTTAGTGGCGGGGGGATCTTCGCAAGAGACCCAGTACTTC
TRBJ2-5,TRBD1,TRBV7-9,once,CASRPNVGQGKTQYF,TGTGCCAGCAGACCTAACGTGGGACAGGGAAAGACCCAGTACTTC
TRBJ2-5,-,TRBV10-3,-,CAISDSAMETQYF,TGTGCCATCAGTGATTCAGCGATGGAGACCCAGTACTTC
TRBJ2-1,TRBD1,TRBV5-1,-,CASRRDRGDEQFF,TGCGCCAGCCGAAGGGACAGGGGTGATGAGCAGTTCTTC
TRBJ2-2,-,TRBV5-8,-,CASSLLAVNTGELFF,TGTGCCAGCAGCTTGTTAGCGGTGAACACCGGGGAGCTGTTTTTT
TRBJ2-3,-,TRBV6-1,-,CASSELEKTFIANTQYF,TGTGCCAGCAGTGAACTGGAGAAAACTTTTATTGCTAATACGCAGTATTTT
TRBJ1-2,-,TRBV15,-,CATSRDTNYTF,TGTGCCACCAGCAGAGACACAAACTACACCTTC
TRBJ1-1,-,TRBV6-5,-,CASRGHGQSTEAFF,TGTGCCAGCAGGGGGCATGGGCAGAGCACTGAAGCTTTCTTT
TRBJ2-3,TRBD2,TRBV14,-,CASSQGFASGASTDTQYF,TGTGCCAGCAGCCAAGGGTTTGCTAGCGGTGCTAGCACAGATACGCAGTATTTT
TRBJ1-2,TRBD1,TRBV6-1,few,CASSAGQAYGYTF,TGTGCCAGCAGTGCGGGACAGGCTTATGGCTACACCTTC
TRBJ1-5,TRBD1,TRBV29-1,few,CSVQGANQPQHF,TGCAGCGTACAGGGGGCTAATCAGCCCCAGCATTTT
TRBJ2-1,TRBD1,TRBV7-8,-,CASSPDRLGNEQFF,TGTGCCAGCAGCCCGGACAGGCTTGGCAATGAGCAGTTCTTC
TRBJ2-1,TRBD1,TRBV9,-,CASSETGVVYNEQFF,TGTGCCAGCAGCGAGACAGGGGTGGTCTACAATGAGCAGTTCTTC
TRBJ1-5,-,TRBV5-5,-,CASSETQGNQPQHF,TGTGCCAGCAGCGAGACACAGGGCAATCAGCCCCAGCATTTT
TRBJ1-2,-,TRBV6-5,-,CASSYLSMGGGYTF,TGTGCCAGCAGTTACTTAAGTATGGGGGGAGGCTACACCTTC
TRBJ2-5,-,TRBV29-1,-,CSVRARGETQYF,TGCAGCGTGAGAGCCAGGGGAGAGACCCAGTACTTC
TRBJ1-2,-,TRBV7-8,once,CASSPKQQTYGYTF,TGTGCCAGCAGCCCCAAACAGCAGACCTATGGCTACACCTTC
TRBJ1-5,-,TRBV25-1,-,CASSTQGSQPQHF,TGTGCCAGCAGTACACAGGGATCTCAGCCCCAGCATTTT
TRBJ2-3,TRBD2,TRBV9,-,CASSLIAGGTANTQYF,TGTGCCAGCAGCCTAATAGCGGGGGGGACGGCAAATACGCAGTATTTT
TRBJ2-7,-,TRBV6-5,-,CASTRGRIPYEQYF,TGTGCCAGCACCAGGGGACGGATACCCTACGAGCAGTACTTC
TRBJ1-6,TRBD1,TRBV10-3,-,CAISTDRGQGTYNSPLHF,TGTGCCATCAGTACGGATAGGGGGCAGGGAACCTATAATTCACCCCTCCACTTT
TRBJ1-5,-,TRBV18,-,CASSPSVLNQPQHF,TGTGCCAGCTCACCATCGGTATTAAATCAGCCCCAGCATTTT
TRBJ1-4,TRBD1,TRBV29-1,-,CSVARGRGEKLFF,TGCAGCGTTGCAAGGGGGCGAGGTGAAAAACTGTTTTTT
TRBJ2-1,-,TRBV9,-,CASSADLGGENEQFF,TGTGCCAGCAGCGCTGATTTGGGTGGGGAGAATGAGCAGTTCTTC
TRBJ2-7,-,TRBV7-9,-,CASSSTRTLYEQYF,TGTGCCAGCAGCTCTACTAGGACCCTCTACGAGCAGTACTTC
TRBJ1-6,-,TRBV9,-,CASSVDPGSPLHF,TGTGCCAGCAGCGTAGATCCAGGCTCACCCCTCCACTTT
TRBJ1-2,TRBD1,TRBV27,-,CASSSGTGDIYGYTF,TGTGCCAGCAGTTCCGGGACAGGCGATATCTATGGCTACACCTTC
TRBJ2-3,-,TRBV9,once,CASSVAAGASTDTQYF,TGTGCCAGCAGCGTAGCTGCGGGGGCGAGCACAGATACGCAGTATTTT
TRBJ2-7,-,TRBV19,-,CASSHTGTYEQYF,TGTGCCAGTAGTCACACAGGGACCTACGAGCAGTACTTC
TRBJ2-3,-,TRBV9,-,CASSVAQRGTTDTQYF,TGTGCCAGCAGCGTAGCACAAAGGGGGACCACAGATACGCAGTATTTT
TRBJ2-2,-,TRBV6-5,once,CASSRMGTTGELFF,TGTGCCAGCAGCCGGATGGGGACTACCGGGGAGCTGTTTTTT
TRBJ1-5,-,TRBV5-5,-,CASSFSRSGNQPQHF,TGTGCCAGCAGCTTTAGCCGATCCGGCAATCAGCCCCAGCATTTT
TRBJ1-3,TRBD1,TRBV19,-,CASSDRGSSGNTIYF,TGTGCCAGTAGCGACAGGGGATCCTCTGGAAACACCATATATTTT
TRBJ1-6,TRBD1,TRBV6-5,-,CASSPQGVRSSPLHF,TGTGCCAGCAGTCCCCAGGGGGTTCGCAGTTCACCCCTCCACTTT
TRBJ1-5,TRBD1,TRBV30,-,CAWGHTGGGQPQHF,TGTGCCTGGGGCCACACAGGGGGAGGTCAGCCCCAGCATTTT
TRBJ1-2,TRBD1,TRBV7-2,-,CASHRTGGSYGYTF,TGTGCCAGCCATAGGACAGGGGGGTCGTATGGCTACACCTTC
TRBJ2-1,TRBD1,TRBV7-9,once,CASSYRGQGVGGEQFF,TGTGCCAGCAGCTACCGAGGACAGGGGGTAGGGGGTGAGCAGTTCTTC
TRBJ2-7,-,TRBV7-8,-,CASSLDRPRLPTYEQYF,TGTGCCAGCAGCTTAGACAGGCCGAGACTCCCAACCTACGAGCAGTACTTC
TRBJ1-4,-,TRBV7-8,-,CASSSDRFLSTNEKLFF,TGTGCCAGCAGCTCCGACAGGTTCTTATCAACTAATGAAAAACTGTTTTTT
TRBJ2-7,-,TRBV7-8,-,CASSPPPPGSAYEQYF,TGTGCCAGCAGCCCCCCGCCCCCGGGGAGCGCCTACGAGCAGTACTTC
TRBJ1-6,-,TRBV5-1,-,CASSLDFRGLDSPLHF,TGCGCCAGCAGCCTCGACTTCAGGGGCCTGGATTCACCCCTCCACTTT
TRBJ1-3,-,TRBV16,once,CASSQPSGNTIYF,TGTGCCAGCAGCCAACCATCCGGAAACACCATATATTTT
TRBJ2-3,-,TRBV27,-,CASSLPDYTDTQYF,TGTGCCAGCTCCCTCCCGGACTACACAGATACGCAGTATTTT
TRBJ2-5,TRBD1,TRBV29-1,-,CSVEDLIGQGEQETQYF,TGCAGCGTTGAAGATCTAATCGGGCAGGGGGAACAAGAGACCCAGTACTTC
TRBJ1-4,-,TRBV19,-,CASSATWESEKLFF,TGTGCCAGTAGTGCAACATGGGAGTCGGAAAAACTGTTTTTT
TRBJ1-3,TRBD1,TRBV6-5,-,CASSSGQGHNTIYF,TGTGCCAGCAGTTCGGGACAGGGCCACAACACCATATATTTT
TRBJ2-5,-,TRBV19,-,CASSPIGETQYF,TGTGCCAGTAGCCCCATCGGGGAGACCCAGTACTTC
TRBJ2-3,-,TRBV7-3,few,CASSPPGADTQYF,TGTGCCAGCAGCCCCCCCGGGGCAGATACGCAGTATTTT
TRBJ2-6,-,TRBV30,once,CAWTATNVLTF,TGTGCCTGGACAGCGACCAACGTCCTGACTTTC
TRBJ2-1,TRBD2,TRBV5-1,-,CASSFYLAGGTYNEQFF,TGCGCCAGCAGCTTTTACCTAGCGGGGGGAACCTACAATGAGCAGTTCTTC
TRBJ1-4,-,TRBV6-5,-,CASSSSATNEKLFF,TGTGCCAGCAGTTCATCAGCAACTAATGAAAAACTGTTTTTT
TRBJ2-7,TRBD1,TRBV27,-,CASSRVGTGSYEQYF,TGTGCCAGCAGCCGGGTAGGGACAGGGTCCTACGAGCAGTACTTC